Shown below are 27 T cell receptor beta chains from a single sample sequenced in a study of response to subunit inactivated influenza vaccine (dated by TCRdb to 2016 to 2019). What this sample's time point label stands for: 45 days after influenza vaccine administration. The method was RT-PCR. For sequencing, an Illumina HiSeq 2500 was employed. The public reads were run again by TCRdb, first through fastp at Q25 and then through MiXCR, and only productive beta chains were kept. Entries that share a CDR3 protein sequence are merged under the most common genes and DNA. The sample records about 500,000 distinct CDR3 sequences, approximately 13% of which are singletons. Around 13% of the sample rests with the top ten. The input for sequencing was PBMCs from blood, taken roughly 46 days after vaccination. These receptors came from a man aged 50 or older who received an inactivated influenza vaccine. Donor details come from another sample of the same person, matched by shared clones.

The CDR3: CASSREDRGENNEQFF. The CDR3 region has the DNA TGTGCCAGCAGTAGAGAGGACAGGGGTGAAAACAATGAGCAGTTCTTC. The rearrangement joins TRBV6-1 to TRBJ2-1; 9 bases align to TRBD1. The CDR3 extends over 16 amino acids. Germline CDR1 reads MNHNS; CDR2 reads SASEGT. V lost 5 bases and J lost 5; bases outside the gene matches: 10.

The rearrangement links TRBV7-9 to TRBJ2-7, with TRBD1 as a possible D gene (5 bases). Trimming shortened V by 2 bases and J by 3 bases, and 11 bases separated the two germline ends. This CDR3 region has 14 residues. Germline lookup yields CDR1 SEHNR and CDR2 FQNEAQ (reference sequence). The CDR3 protein is CASSLTGNIYEQYF. DNA of the CDR3: TGTGCCAGCAGCTTAACAGGTAACATCTACGAGCAGTACTTC.

This clonotype was seen once. The chain links TRBV7-2 to TRBJ2-5, with TRBD2 matching 9 bases. The germline V gene encodes CDR1 SGHTA and CDR2 FQGNSA. The CDR3 spans 15 residues. The V segment lost 4 bases and the J segment 5 bases; nucleotides outside the gene matches: 8. The CDR3 DNA sequence: TGTGCCAGCAGCTCCGGGACTAGCTTCGTGGAGACCCAGTACTTC. Amino acids: CASSSGTSFVETQYF.

This clonotype was observed a handful of times. The chain has TRBV4-2 and TRBJ2-1; 16 bases fit TRBD2. Germline CDR1 reads LGHNA; CDR2 reads YNFKEQ. The length of the CDR3 is 16 residues. V lost 4 bases and J lost 6; bases outside the gene matches: 3. The CDR3 sequence: CASSPGLAGGPNEQFF. The CDR3 bases are TGTGCCAGCAGCCCGGGACTAGCGGGAGGGCCCAATGAGCAGTTCTTC.

This clonotype was detected a few times. The CDR3 spells CATSRTGGSGTDTQYF. CDR3 nucleotide sequence: TGTGCCACCAGCAGGACTGGGGGGAGTGGCACAGATACGCAGTATTTT. The chain combines TRBV15 with TRBJ2-3; D possibly corresponds to TRBD2 (6 bases). Trimming pared 3 bases from V and 1 base from J, leaving 14 bases between. The CDR3 is 16 residues long. Germline CDR1 is LNHNV and CDR2 is YYDKDF (reference sequence).

This clonotype was observed a handful of times. The chain employs TRBV24-1 and TRBJ2-7; weak D call: TRBD2 (5 bases). This CDR3 comprises 12 residues. Trimming removed 3 bases at V and 6 bases at J, with 8 bases between. The germline CDR1 and CDR2 sequences are KGHDR and SFDVKD. CDR3 amino acids: CATSDDYREQYF. The CDR3 DNA sequence: TGTGCCACCAGTGATGACTACCGCGAGCAGTACTTC.

V usage is TRBV5-1 and J usage is TRBJ1-1, with TRBD1 matching over 7 bases. The CDR3 sequence is 14 residues long. J was trimmed by 1 base and V by 5 bases; bases with no gene match: 5. Germline V CDR1 and CDR2: SGHRS, YFSETQ. CDR3 in amino acids: CASRSGGGNTEAFF. CDR3 sequence (DNA): TGCGCCAGCAGATCAGGGGGAGGGAACACTGAAGCTTTCTTT.

This clonotype was counted many times. The chain employs TRBV5-1 and TRBJ2-5; D is possibly TRBD2 (5 bases). The germline V and J ends were trimmed by 0 bases and 2 bases, with 11 bases remaining between them. The V gene's germline CDR1 is SGHRS and CDR2 YFSETQ. The CDR3 totals 15 residues. The DNA for the CDR3 is TGCGCCAGCAGCTTGGTGCCGGGAAAACAAGAGACCCAGTACTTC. This encodes CASSLVPGKQETQYF.

The chain recombines TRBV12-3 or TRBV12-4 with TRBJ2-5; 7 positions agree with TRBD2. Trimming at V came to 8 bases and at J to 6 bases, leaving 3 bases not matched to a gene. This CDR3 region has 11 residues. CDR3 coding DNA: TGTGCCAGCCGCGGGGGAAAGACCCAGTACTTC. Amino acid sequence: CASRGGKTQYF.

This clonotype occurred a few times. The chain recombines TRBV4-1 with TRBJ1-4; D not certain. Per the germline V gene, CDR1 is MGHRA and CDR2 is YSYEKL. The CDR3 contains 17 residues. V lost 1 base and J lost 6, with 18 bases in between. CDR3 region: CASSQVVGIRVDEKLFF. Written as DNA, the CDR3 is TGCGCCAGCAGCCAAGTTGTGGGGATACGGGTCGATGAAAAACTGTTTTTT.

In this sample, this clonotype turned up a few times. The chain has TRBV12-3 or TRBV12-4 and TRBJ1-2; D remains ambiguous. V shed 5 bases and J shed 2 bases, with 12 bases lying between them. The CDR3 has 14 amino acids. CDR3 coding DNA: TGTGCCAGCAGTCTAGGGAGCAGAAACTATGGCTACACCTTC. Its translation: CASSLGSRNYGYTF.

The rearrangement joins TRBV29-1 to TRBJ2-7; D is possibly TRBD1 or TRBD2 (5 bases each). Trimming shortened V by 5 bases and J by 5 bases, and 19 bases separated the two germline ends. In germline, CDR1 is SQVTM, CDR2 ANQGSEA. The CDR3 totals 14 residues. CDR3 sequence: CSVFPGTDPNEQYF. The DNA for the CDR3 is TGCAGCGTTTTTCCCGGGACCGATCCAAACGAGCAGTACTTC.

The CDR3 loop reads CASRRGSLHGGELFF. CDR3 DNA sequence: TGTGCCAGCAGGAGAGGGTCACTGCATGGCGGGGAGCTGTTTTTT. The genes are TRBV7-9 and TRBJ2-2; D possibly corresponds to TRBD2 (5 bases). Germline CDR1 and CDR2: SEHNR and FQNEAQ (reference sequence). Trimming shortened V by 6 bases and J by 7 bases, and 18 bases separated the two germline ends. The CDR3 extends over 15 amino acids. Looking up the rest from reference TRBV7-9 and TRBJ2-2 gives the full variable domain: DTGVSQNPRHKITKRGQNVTFRCDPISEHNRLYWYRQTLGQGPEFLTYFQNEAQLEKSRLLSDRFSAERPKGSFSTLEIQRTEQGDSAMYLCASRRGSLHGGELFFGEGSRLTVL.

In this sample, this clonotype turned up many times. This chain uses TRBV6-1 with TRBJ2-7, with TRBD1 identical over 8 bases. The CDR3 sequence is 15 residues long. J was trimmed by 3 bases and V by 2 bases; bases with no gene match: 6. Germline V lookup: CDR1 MNHNS, CDR2 SASEGT. The CDR3 here is CASSERTGSFYEQYF. CDR3 bases: TGTGCCAGCAGTGAACGGACAGGGAGTTTCTACGAGCAGTACTTC.

This clonotype was seen a handful of times. The J gene is TRBJ2-7, the V gene TRBV5-1; possibly TRBD1 for D (6 bases). Germline V gene data show CDR1 as SGHRS and CDR2 as YFSETQ. The CDR3 is 13 amino acids. The V gene lost 1 base and the J gene lost 5 bases, with 10 bases spanning the gap. DNA of the CDR3: TGCGCCAGCAGCTTGAGGGGGTTCCACGAGCAGTACTTC. Residues: CASSLRGFHEQYF.

The sample holds many counts of this clonotype. The V call is TRBV24-1, the J call TRBJ2-1, with 10 bases matching TRBD2. This CDR3 is 16 amino acids long. Germline assignment: CDR1 KGHDR and CDR2 SFDVKD. V lost 1 base, J lost 7 bases, and 6 bases stayed unmatched. CDR3 nucleotide sequence: TGTGCCACCAGTGATTTCAGCGGGGGGGCCGGGAATGAGCAGTTCTTC. Protein: CATSDFSGGAGNEQFF.

The V and J genes are TRBV4-3 and TRBJ2-5, with 12 bases matching TRBD2. V lost 8 bases and J lost 5; bases outside the gene matches: 6. The CDR3 has 14 amino acids. Germline V CDR1 and CDR2: LGHNA, YSLEER. The CDR3 sequence: CASVRTSGVETQYF. For the CDR3, the DNA is TGCGCCAGCGTGAGGACTAGCGGGGTCGAGACCCAGTACTTC.

This clonotype occurred many times. The V call is TRBV12-3 or TRBV12-4, the J call TRBJ2-2, with D possibly being TRBD1 (6 bases). The CDR3 is made up of 13 amino acids. Trimming cost V 3 bases and J 6 bases, with 8 bases left between them. The CDR3 nucleotides are TGTGCCAGCAGTTTTGGGGGCGCCGGGGAGCTGTTTTTT. Translation gives CASSFGGAGELFF.

This clonotype has a handful of counts. The chain is built from TRBV2 and TRBJ2-1, with 10 bases lining up with TRBD1. J was trimmed by 3 bases and V by 6 bases; bases with no gene match: 5. CDR3 size: 15 residues. CDR1 is SNHLY and CDR2 is FYNNEI in the germline V gene. In DNA, the CDR3 is TGTGCCAGCAGAAGGGGACAGGGGATCTACAATGAGCAGTTCTTC. This translates into CASRRGQGIYNEQFF.

The chain carries TRBV7-2 and TRBJ2-7, with 8 bases matching TRBD1. The CDR3 covers 15 residues. CDR1 is SGHTA and CDR2 is FQGNSA in the germline V gene. The V gene end was trimmed by 4 bases and the J gene end by 4 bases; junction bases not matched to a gene: 9. The CDR3 sequence: CASSYLRGLSYEQYF. The CDR3 DNA is TGTGCCAGCAGCTACCTCAGGGGGCTGTCGTACGAGCAGTACTTC.

This clonotype has a count of ten or more. This chain links TRBV6-2 or TRBV6-3 with TRBJ2-1; D gene uncertain. The CDR3 totals 15 residues. Trimming left V 0 bases short and J 5 bases short, with 11 bases between. Germline V gives CDR1 MNHEY, CDR2 SVGEGT. The CDR3 DNA follows: TGTGCCAGCAGTTACTCGTTTACCCACGACAATGAGCAGTTCTTC. Residues: CASSYSFTHDNEQFF.

This clonotype was seen only a few times. The gene calls are TRBV6-6 and TRBJ2-5; D possibly corresponds to TRBD2 (5 bases). The V and J ends lost 9 bases and 2 bases respectively, with 13 bases between them. Per germline, CDR1 MNHNY and CDR2 SVGAGI (reference sequence). The CDR3 contains 13 residues. CDR3 sequence (DNA): TGTGCCAGTGAGGCTAGCAGTCAAGAGACCCAGTACTTC. This sequence encodes CASEASSQETQYF.

The table lists this clonotype with a few counts. CDR3 sequence: CASSRFGQGGTGELFF. CDR3 DNA: TGTGCCAGCAGCCGCTTCGGGCAGGGAGGAACCGGGGAGCTGTTTTTT. V usage is TRBV5-5 and J usage is TRBJ2-2, with D possibly being TRBD2 (6 bases). The CDR3 length is 16 residues. V lost 4 bases to trimming and J lost 5 bases, with 18 bases between them. Germline V gene data show CDR1 as SGHKS and CDR2 as YYEKEE (reference sequence).

This clonotype was seen ten or more times. The chain recombines TRBV27 with TRBJ2-1, with 7 bases aligning to TRBD1. V lost 6 bases, J lost 4 bases, and 9 bases stayed unmatched. Germline CDR1 reads MNHEY; CDR2 reads SMNVEV (reference sequence). The CDR3 length is 15 residues. In DNA, the CDR3 is TGTGCCAGCAGCCCCCTCGGGACAGCTTACAATGAGCAGTTCTTC. Its protein product is CASSPLGTAYNEQFF.

The CDR3 sequence is CASSYVGRLVQGHNEQFF. As DNA, the CDR3 is TGTGCCAGCAGTTACGTAGGGAGGCTAGTCCAAGGGCACAATGAGCAGTTCTTC. The chain employs TRBV6-2 or TRBV6-3 and TRBJ2-1, with D perhaps matching TRBD2 (6 bases). CDR3 length equals 18 residues. The germline V gene has CDR1 MNHEY and CDR2 SVGEGT. V was pared by 2 bases and J by 5 bases, with 22 bases between.

V usage is TRBV20-1 and J usage is TRBJ2-7; TRBD1 is a possible D gene (6 bases). The CDR3 length is 14 residues. The V end lost 3 bases, the J end lost 6 bases, and 18 bases lay between the germline ends. Germline CDR1 DFQATT, CDR2 SNEGSKA (reference sequence). The CDR3 is CSASPTSGTSEQYF. The CDR3 nucleotides are TGCAGTGCTAGCCCAACCTCCGGGACATCCGAGCAGTACTTC.

This clonotype was counted between two and nine times. The chain combines TRBV7-2 with TRBJ2-1; 12 bases match TRBD2. Germline V gives CDR1 SGHTA, CDR2 FQGNSA. The CDR3 sequence is 16 residues long. J was trimmed by 9 bases and V by 3 bases; bases with no gene match: 9. For the CDR3, the DNA is TGTGCCAGCAGCTTGTACCAATCTAGCGGGGGGGTTGAGCAGTTCTTC. Translating it yields CASSLYQSSGGVEQFF.